Below are 20 T cell receptor beta chains sequenced from a single sample in a study of blood T cell repertoires in COVID-19. Here immunoSEQ multiplex PCR was the method, and the copy in TCRdb shows in-frame clones only, minus some. The sample gives some 150,000 clones, 80% to 90% of which show up once; about 8% is in the top ten. Sequencing input: peripheral blood. These receptor sequences come from a woman between 55 and 75 years old with COVID-19, enrolled during active disease.

The V and J genes are TRBV28 and TRBJ1-1; no definite D call. V was shortened by 6 bases and J by 4 bases, with 12 bases between the two germline ends. This CDR3 is 13 amino acids long. Looked up from germline, CDR1 is MDHEN and CDR2 is SYDVKM. The CDR3 here is CASRPASGTEAFF. The CDR3 coding sequence is TGTGCCAGCAGACCCGCTAGCGGCACTGAAGCTTTCTTT.

The gene calls are TRBV6-1 and TRBJ1-1, with D tentatively TRBD1 (5 bases). CDR1 is MNHNS, CDR2 SASEGT, per germline. The CDR3 spans 14 residues. Trimming cost V 3 bases and J 0 bases, with 8 bases left between them. The CDR3 here is CASSDRVLNTEAFF. The CDR3 region has the DNA TGTGCCAGCAGTGACAGGGTCTTGAACACTGAAGCTTTCTTT.

This clone was seen a single time. The chain has TRBV7-2 and TRBJ1-2; TRBD1 aligns across 7 bases. The trim removed 5 bases at V and 1 base at J, leaving 7 bases unmatched. Germline V CDR1 and CDR2: SGHTA, FQGNSA. CDR3 size: 15 residues. In DNA form, the CDR3 reads TGTGCCAGCAGCGCGATGACAGGGATTAACTATGGCTACACCTTC. It yields the protein CASSAMTGINYGYTF.

This chain connects TRBV29-1 to TRBJ1-3, with no clear D. Per the germline V gene, CDR1 is SQVTM and CDR2 is ANQGSEA. Trimming took 2 bases from V and 0 from J, leaving 20 bases between them. CDR3 length: 18 residues. The CDR3 DNA is TGCAGCGTTGAAACCCAGGATCCCTTCGCTCTCTCTGGAAACACCATATATTTT. It yields the protein CSVETQDPFALSGNTIYF.

The gene calls are TRBV19 and TRBJ2-5; tentative D call: TRBD2 (5 bases). Germline-derived CDR1 and CDR2 are LNHDA and SQIVND (reference sequence). The germline V and J ends were trimmed by 4 bases and 2 bases, with 11 bases remaining between them. This CDR3 is built from 14 residues. The DNA of the CDR3 is TGTGCCAGTAGTAAGAGTAGACTACAAGAGACCCAGTACTTC. Translating gives CASSKSRLQETQYF.

In regard to this clone: This CDR3 is also generated by other DNA sequences in the sample. V usage is TRBV19 and J usage is TRBJ1-1, with D uncertain. CDR3 length equals 13 residues. V gave up 3 bases and J gave up 0 bases, with 5 bases separating them. Germline V gene lookup returns CDR1 LNHDA and CDR2 SQIVND (reference sequence). CDR3 in amino acids: CASSISVNTEAFF. The CDR3, as DNA: TGTGCCAGTAGTATTTCGGTGAACACTGAAGCTTTCTTT.

This chain connects TRBV6-5 to TRBJ2-7; TRBD1 might be the D (6 bases). The CDR3 is 13 amino acids. CDR1 is MNHEY, CDR2 SVGAGI, per germline. Trimming shortened V by 6 bases and J by 3 bases, and 12 bases separated the two germline ends. The CDR3 nucleotides are TGTGCCAGCAGGGCTCCAGGGGACTACGAGCAGTACTTC. Amino acid sequence: CASRAPGDYEQYF.

The J gene is TRBJ2-3, the V gene TRBV4-1, with D possibly TRBD2 on 6 matching bases. Trimming cost V 4 bases and J 0 bases, with 8 bases left between them. This CDR3 has 14 amino acids. The germline CDR1 and CDR2 sequences are MGHRA and YSYEKL. DNA of the CDR3: TGCGCCAGCAGCCTCGGGGGAAGCACAGATACGCAGTATTTT. Translation: CASSLGGSTDTQYF.

The chain recombines TRBV5-4 with TRBJ2-6; D may be TRBD2 (6 bases). V was clipped by 6 bases and J by 8 bases, with 24 bases between them. The CDR3 has 17 residues. The germline CDR1 and CDR2 sequences are SGHNT and YYREEE (reference sequence). The CDR3 DNA reads as TGTGCCAGCACCCGGCGGGACGGAGGTCTGGGGACCAACGTCCTGACTTTC. Its translation: CASTRRDGGLGTNVLTF.

This rearrangement joins TRBV19 to TRBJ2-1; a weak D match, TRBD2 (6 bases). V was trimmed by 5 bases and J by 7 bases, leaving 18 bases between them. This CDR3 comprises 15 residues. CDR1 is LNHDA, CDR2 SQIVND, per germline (reference sequence). The CDR3 sequence is CASSGTGGAWNEQFF. The CDR3 DNA is TGTGCCAGTAGTGGCACAGGCGGGGCATGGAATGAGCAGTTCTTC.

The genes are TRBV12-3 or TRBV12-4 and TRBJ1-2, with TRBD1 matching over 7 bases. CDR3 length: 13 amino acids. Trimming at V came to 6 bases and at J to 3 bases, leaving 4 bases not matched to a gene. The CDR3 region is CASRPQGYYGYTF. CDR3 bases: TGTGCCAGCAGGCCACAGGGGTACTATGGCTACACCTTC.

The chain has TRBV9 and TRBJ2-6; D is perhaps TRBD1 (6 bases). This CDR3 has 14 residues. CDR1 and CDR2 (germline): SGDLS, YYNGEE. Trimming shortened V by 4 bases and J by 7 bases, and 12 bases separated the two germline ends. The CDR3 region is CASSSQQGANVLTF. In nucleotides, the CDR3 is TGTGCCAGCAGCTCTCAACAGGGTGCCAACGTCCTGACTTTC.

The J gene is TRBJ1-1, the V gene TRBV6-5; a possible D gene is TRBD1 (5 bases). Germline-derived CDR1 and CDR2 are MNHEY and SVGAGI. This CDR3 has 13 residues. The V gene lost 6 bases and the J gene lost 1 base, with 9 bases spanning the gap. CDR3 protein: CASRLTGNTEAFF. CDR3 nucleotides: TGTGCCAGCAGACTTACAGGGAACACTGAAGCTTTCTTT.

In its sample, this clone was seen a few times. The chain links TRBV11-2 to TRBJ2-1, with a tentative D call TRBD1 (5 bases). Germline loops: CDR1 SGHAT, CDR2 FQNNGV. This CDR3 comprises 16 residues. Trimming shortened V by 5 bases and J by 4 bases, and 18 bases separated the two germline ends. CDR3 sequence: CASSLRTGAAYNEQFF. The DNA for the CDR3 is TGTGCCAGCAGCCTGCGTACAGGAGCCGCTTACAATGAGCAGTTCTTC.

The chain employs TRBV11-2 and TRBJ1-2; TRBD1 matches 11 bases. CDR1 is SGHAT, CDR2 FQNNGV, per germline. V lost 5 bases and J lost 3; bases outside the gene matches: 8. The CDR3 runs to 16 residues. The CDR3 is CASSNRDRGMDYGYTF. For the CDR3, the DNA is TGTGCCAGCAGCAACCGGGACAGGGGGATGGACTATGGCTACACCTTC.

This sequence joins TRBV7-2 and TRBJ1-2; 8 bases match TRBD1. The junction had 5 bases not matched to a gene; V was cut back by 6 bases and J by 5 bases. From germline, CDR1 is SGHTA and CDR2 FQGNSA. This CDR3 is 13 amino acids long. In nucleotides, the CDR3 is TGTGCCAGCAGGGGACAGGAAGATTATGGCTACACCTTC. This sequence encodes CASRGQEDYGYTF.

This chain links TRBV7-2 with TRBJ1-1; D remains unclear. This CDR3 region has 13 residues. The V end lost 7 bases, the J end lost 0 bases, and 9 bases lay between the germline ends. The germline V gene encodes CDR1 SGHTA and CDR2 FQGNSA. The CDR3 DNA sequence: TGTGCCAGCATCTATGTCCTGAACACTGAAGCTTTCTTT. It encodes CASIYVLNTEAFF.

The sample holds a few counts of this clone. This sequence joins TRBV7-9 and TRBJ1-3, with TRBD1 matching 8 bases. Unmatched junction bases numbered 8, after V lost 5 bases and J lost 2 bases. Germline assignment: CDR1 SEHNR and CDR2 FQNEAQ (reference sequence). CDR3 length equals 16 residues. The DNA for the CDR3 is TGTGCCAGCAGCATCGGACAGGGAGAGCCTGGAAACACCATATATTTT. Its translation is CASSIGQGEPGNTIYF.

The chain links TRBV7-9 to TRBJ2-7, with 7 bases that match TRBD2. CDR3 length: 15 amino acids. Germline values: CDR1 SEHNR, CDR2 FQNEAQ (reference sequence). V trimming: 4 bases; J trimming: 7 bases; junction bases outside the gene matches: 13. CDR3 coding DNA: TGTGCCAGCAGCTGGGGGGGAGAGGGTACGGAAGAGCAGTACTTC. It encodes CASSWGGEGTEEQYF. The variable domain in full, completed from reference TRBV7-9 and TRBJ2-7, reads DTGVSQNPRHKITKRGQNVTFRCDPISEHNRLYWYRQTLGQGPEFLTYFQNEAQLEKSRLLSDRFSAERPKGSFSTLEIQRTEQGDSAMYLCASSWGGEGTEEQYFGPGTRLTVT.

This chain connects TRBV10-3 to TRBJ1-1, with 8 positions matching TRBD1. V was pared by 4 bases and J by 1 base, with 8 bases of the junction left unmatched. CDR3 size: 16 residues. Germline V lookup: CDR1 ENHRY, CDR2 SYGVKD. CDR3: CAISGGDGQGNTEAFF. The CDR3 DNA reads as TGTGCCATCAGTGGGGGGGACGGACAGGGGAACACTGAAGCTTTCTTT.